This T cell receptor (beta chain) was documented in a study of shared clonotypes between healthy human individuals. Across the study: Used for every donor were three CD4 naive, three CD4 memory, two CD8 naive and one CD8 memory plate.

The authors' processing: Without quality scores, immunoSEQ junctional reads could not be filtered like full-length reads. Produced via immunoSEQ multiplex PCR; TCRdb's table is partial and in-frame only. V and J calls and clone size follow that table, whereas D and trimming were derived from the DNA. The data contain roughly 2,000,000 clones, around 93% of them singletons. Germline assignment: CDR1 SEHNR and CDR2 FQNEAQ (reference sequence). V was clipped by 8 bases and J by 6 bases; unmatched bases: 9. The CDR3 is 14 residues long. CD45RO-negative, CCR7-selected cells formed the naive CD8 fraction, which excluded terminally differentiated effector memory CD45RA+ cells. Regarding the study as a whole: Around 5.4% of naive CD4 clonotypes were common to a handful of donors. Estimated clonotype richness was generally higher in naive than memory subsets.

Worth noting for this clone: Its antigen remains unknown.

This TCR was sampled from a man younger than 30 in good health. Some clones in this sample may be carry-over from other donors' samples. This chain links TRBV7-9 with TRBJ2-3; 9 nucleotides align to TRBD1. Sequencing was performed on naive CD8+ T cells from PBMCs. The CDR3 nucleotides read TGTGCCAGCGAGGGACAGGGTGTTCGGGATACGCAGTATTTT. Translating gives CASEGQGVRDTQYF. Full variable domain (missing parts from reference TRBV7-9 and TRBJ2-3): DTGVSQNPRHKITKRGQNVTFRCDPISEHNRLYWYRQTLGQGPEFLTYFQNEAQLEKSRLLSDRFSAERPKGSFSTLEIQRTEQGDSAMYLCASEGQGVRDTQYFGPGTRLTVL.